This TCR beta chain was retrieved from a study of T-cell reconstitution after alpha-beta-depleted transplantation in children. Trimming removed 4 bases from V and 1 base from J, with 17 bases in between. The CDR3 has 16 amino acids. The germline CDR1 and CDR2 sequences are SGHRS and YFSETQ. The sample holds one count of this clonotype. A library of TCRbeta sequences, prepared with unique molecular identifiers, was generated. TCRdb itself ran the PCR reads through MiXCR, one entry per CDR3 protein. This table has about 340,000 distinct CDR3 sequences, 10% to 15% appearing once. The V and J genes are TRBV5-1 and TRBJ2-5; possible D gene TRBD2, 5 bases. The TCR sequence derives from a human donor who donated a stem cell graft to a child with Fanconi anemia. The sequences come from PBMCs, collected from the stem cell graft. CDR3 sequence (DNA): TGCGCCAGCAGCCCGGAGGAAATCACAAGCCAAGAGACCCAGTACTTC. Amino acids: CASSPEEITSQETQYF.